Below, 10 T cell receptor beta chains from the same sample are listed, as sequenced in a study of blood T cell repertoires in COVID-19. Method: immunoSEQ multiplex PCR; TCRdb's copy keeps in-frame clones and lacks some. The table has approximately 97,000 clones, 81% seen once. Material: peripheral blood. The receptor set was obtained from a man in his sixties with acute or convalescent COVID-19.

As to this clone: Other DNA sequences of this sample code for an identical CDR3. The chain has TRBV9 and TRBJ2-7; 11 bases align to TRBD1. This CDR3 spans 15 amino acids. CDR1 is SGDLS, CDR2 YYNGEE, per germline. The V segment lost 3 bases and the J segment 3 bases; nucleotides outside the gene matches: 5. CDR3 sequence reads: CASSAGTGGFYEQYF. The CDR3 DNA reads TGTGCCAGCAGCGCGGGGACAGGGGGGTTCTACGAGCAGTACTTC. The full variable domain, completed using reference TRBV9 and TRBJ2-7, is DSGVTQTPKHLITATGQRVTLRCSPRSGDLSVYWYQQSLDQGLQFLIQYYNGEERAKGNILERFSAQQFPDLHSELNLSSLELGDSALYFCASSAGTGGFYEQYFGPGTRLTVT.

The CDR3 coding sequence is TGCGCCAGCAGCCAAGCACAATCTGGGGCCAACGTCCTGACTTTC. This gives the protein CASSQAQSGANVLTF. This chain joins TRBV4-1 and TRBJ2-6; D remains unclear. Trimming shortened V by 1 base and J by 1 base, and 5 bases separated the two germline ends. This CDR3 contains 15 residues. Germline loops: CDR1 MGHRA, CDR2 YSYEKL.

This sequence joins TRBV6-1 and TRBJ1-5, with 7 bases matching TRBD1. V dropped 4 bases and J dropped 4; count of bases not matched to a gene: 10. Per the germline V gene, CDR1 is MNHNS and CDR2 is SASEGT. This CDR3 has 16 amino acids. The CDR3 reads CASSAGTGTDNQPQHF. The CDR3 nucleotides read TGTGCCAGCAGTGCGGGAACCGGGACAGATAATCAGCCCCAGCATTTT.

The chain is built from TRBV5-6 and TRBJ1-2; D is perhaps TRBD1 (5 bases). V was pared by 0 bases and J by 7 bases, with 10 bases between. The CDR3 totals 13 residues. Germline CDR1 SGHDT, CDR2 YYEEEE. For the CDR3, the DNA is TGTGCCAGCAGCTTGGCGGGGGTTGGTGGCTACACCTTC. Its translation is CASSLAGVGGYTF.

The V call is TRBV6-2 or TRBV6-3, the J call TRBJ2-1; D gene ambiguous. Trimming shortened V by 5 bases and J by 3 bases, and 14 bases separated the two germline ends. This CDR3 is 15 amino acids long. Germline V gene sequence: CDR1 MNHEY, CDR2 SVGEGT. The CDR3 sequence is CASSQEISLYNEQFF. The CDR3 DNA reads as TGTGCCAGCAGTCAAGAAATTTCACTCTACAATGAGCAGTTCTTC.

This chain connects TRBV18 to TRBJ1-1, with 7 bases matching TRBD1. The CDR3 runs to 18 residues. The germline CDR1 and CDR2 sequences are KGHSH and LQKENI. Unmatched junction bases numbered 22, after V lost 6 bases and J lost 6 bases. This chain's CDR3 is CASSLIRQGPSSPAEAFF. The CDR3 coding sequence is TGTGCCAGCTCGCTCATCAGACAGGGACCTTCATCTCCGGCTGAAGCTTTCTTT.

The V and J genes are TRBV11-2 and TRBJ1-1; tentative D call: TRBD1 (5 bases). Deletions cut 1 base from V and 11 bases from J, with 14 bases between. CDR1 and CDR2 (germline): SGHAT, FQNNGV. The CDR3 sequence is 13 residues long. CDR3 region: CASSLGSGLYAFF. As DNA, the CDR3 is TGTGCCAGCAGCTTAGGGTCAGGGCTGTATGCTTTCTTT.

The chain links TRBV7-2 to TRBJ2-4, with TRBD1 matching over 9 bases. V trimming: 5 bases; J trimming: 5 bases; junction bases outside the gene matches: 7. The CDR3 has 15 residues. CDR1 and CDR2 (germline): SGHTA, FQGNSA. CDR3 sequence (DNA): TGTGCCAGCAGCGCACAGGGGGCCGTTCAAAACATTCAGTACTTC. It specifies CASSAQGAVQNIQYF.

The sample holds one count of this clone. The chain uses TRBV3-1 (or the pseudogene TRBV3-2) and TRBJ1-4; D uncertain. Trimming removed 0 bases at V and 3 bases at J, with 5 bases between. Germline V lookup: CDR1 LGHDT, CDR2 YNNKEL (reference sequence). The CDR3 contains 14 residues. The CDR3 spells CASSQDTANEKLFF. CDR3 sequence (DNA): TGTGCCAGCAGCCAAGATACGGCTAATGAAAAACTGTTTTTT.

This chain links TRBV12-3 or TRBV12-4 with TRBJ1-1; TRBD1 aligns across 8 bases. The V segment lost 6 bases and the J segment 2 bases; nucleotides outside the gene matches: 2. CDR3 length: 13 residues. CDR3: CASRTGENTEAFF. In nucleotides, the CDR3 is TGTGCCAGCAGGACAGGGGAAAACACTGAAGCTTTCTTT.